This TCR beta chain was recorded in a study of Ad26.COV2.S vaccination and SARS-CoV-2 variants. Assay: immunoSEQ multiplex PCR; the TCRdb copy retains only in-frame clones and omits some. The table records some 290,000 clones, more than 70% of them present only once. The treatment here: some 20 received Ad26.COV2.S at low or high dose, single or two shots; a few received placebo; per-sample allocation not given. Sampling occurred on day 63 after the first vaccine or placebo injection. Trimming removed 4 bases at V and 5 bases at J, with 15 bases between. The CDR3 covers 15 residues. Germline V gene data show CDR1 as LGHNA and CDR2 as YNFKEQ.

The TCR sequence derives from a person aged 18-60 years who received the Ad26.COV2.S COVID-19 vaccine or a placebo. This material consisted of peripheral blood, taken in a trial of Ad26.COV2.S vaccine versus placebo. J is TRBJ2-1 and V is TRBV4-2; D not resolved. The DNA for the CDR3 is TGTGCCAGCAGCCGGGTCGGCCAGGCCGACAATGAGCAGTTCTTC. Its translation is CASSRVGQADNEQFF.